This is a list of T cell receptor beta chains from one sample in a study of monozygotic twins with inflammatory bowel disease. Reprocessing the 5' RACE reads, TCRdb reports a single entry for every CDR3 protein and omits DNA. The sample holds about 210,000 distinct CDR3 sequences. Input material: blood. The source of these receptors is a human donor with ulcerative colitis or Crohn's disease, or a healthy co-twin of an affected twin (not recorded which). The CDR3 runs from the conserved cysteine through the conserved F or W.

J | V | CDR3
TRBJ2-1 | TRBV27 | CASSKSGMPYNEQFF
TRBJ2-7 | TRBV7-2 | CASSLVGGGATYEQYF
TRBJ2-3 | TRBV5-5 | CASGRQGSTDTQYF
TRBJ2-2 | TRBV4-1 | CASSQDGWAGELFF
TRBJ1-5 | TRBV19 | CASSILQGDQPQHF
TRBJ1-1 | TRBV12-3/TRBV12-4 | CASSPWDRSTEAFF
TRBJ2-2 | TRBV12-3/TRBV12-4 | CASSLMGPSNTGELFF
TRBJ2-2 | TRBV15 | CATSRVRNTGELFF
TRBJ2-7 | TRBV7-8 | CASSLERTTGARQYF
TRBJ1-5 | TRBV12-3/TRBV12-4 | CASTGGDNQPQHF
TRBJ1-1 | TRBV20-1 | CSASTGGTEAFF
TRBJ1-1 | TRBV5-1 | CASSYPTGVGAIEAFF
TRBJ2-3 | TRBV20-1 | CSATTSGVADTQYF
TRBJ1-1 | TRBV11-2 | CASSQAAVNTEAFF
TRBJ2-1 | TRBV12-3/TRBV12-4 | CASSLISGRYYNEQFF
TRBJ2-5 | TRBV12-3/TRBV12-4 | CASSSLGLAGRETQYF
TRBJ2-7 | TRBV24-1 | CAGRDSGFLSYEQYF
TRBJ2-7 | TRBV15 | CATSREGRARIEQYF
TRBJ1-3 | TRBV10-3 | CATSHHPANSGNTIYF
TRBJ2-7 | TRBV27 | CASSDGLAYEQYF
TRBJ2-1 | TRBV5-1 | CASSYGQGAVDEQFF
TRBJ1-4 | TRBV5-1 | CASSFMNTGNEKLFF
TRBJ2-3 | TRBV7-2 | CASSLQAASTDTQYF
TRBJ2-1 | TRBV5-1 | CASSLAPSGIGDEQFF
TRBJ2-5 | TRBV5-4 | CASSFNSGRASKTQYF